Each of the 6 T cell receptor beta chains below was sequenced from the same sample in a study of PD-1 blockade in classical Hodgkin lymphoma. Time point noted: cycle 4 day 1 (C4D1), after more than 5 weeks of nivolumab. Every patient had relapsed following autologous stem cell transplantation, and cohorts differed in brentuximab vedotin exposure. Investigators isolated CD4+ T cells from thawed PBMCs through magnetic negative selection. TCRdb's copy holds only in-frame clones and misses some; the assay was immunoSEQ multiplex PCR. The data show about 17,000 clones, approximately 84% seen once. The sequencing here drew on CD4+ T cells from blood, taken before the fourth cycle of nivolumab. All receptors come from a human donor with classical Hodgkin lymphoma.

In its sample, this clone was seen once. The V and J genes are TRBV5-1 and TRBJ2-5; the match to TRBD1 covers 11 bases. The V segment lost 4 bases and the J segment 5 bases; nucleotides outside the gene matches: 7. Germline V gene lookup returns CDR1 SGHRS and CDR2 YFSETQ. CDR3 length equals 15 residues. As DNA, the CDR3 is TGCGCCAGCAGCCCGGCCGGGACAGGGGGTGAGACCCAGTACTTC. Protein sequence: CASSPAGTGGETQYF.

In this sample, this clone turned up a few times. V usage is TRBV7-6 and J usage is TRBJ2-7; D remains unclear. Germline CDR1 SGHVS, CDR2 FNYEAQ. The CDR3 is 15 residues long. Between the trimmed V and J ends, which lost 5 bases and 3 bases, there was a span of 17 bases. The DNA of the CDR3 is TGTGCCAGCAGCCCCTCGGCGACCGTTTACTACGAGCAGTACTTC. Translation gives CASSPSATVYYEQYF.

The V call is TRBV13, the J call TRBJ2-7; 8 bases are a match to TRBD1. V dropped 5 bases and J dropped 6; count of bases not matched to a gene: 12. Germline assignment: CDR1 PRHDT and CDR2 FYEKMQ (reference sequence). This CDR3 has 15 amino acids. The CDR3 loop reads CASSPGQGGGGEQYF. CDR3 DNA sequence: TGTGCCAGCAGCCCCGGACAGGGTGGAGGTGGCGAGCAGTACTTC.

The chain couples TRBV5-1 to TRBJ2-1; 9 nucleotides align to TRBD2. The junction had 7 bases not matched to a gene; V was cut back by 0 bases and J by 9 bases. Germline CDR1 reads SGHRS; CDR2 reads YFSETQ. CDR3 length: 15 amino acids. CDR3: CASSLVASGTFEQFF. DNA for the CDR3: TGCGCCAGCAGCTTGGTGGCTAGCGGGACTTTTGAGCAGTTCTTC.

The gene calls are TRBV6-5 and TRBJ2-7; 11 bases fit TRBD1. V lost 1 base, J lost 6 bases, and 8 bases stayed unmatched. The CDR3 is 16 amino acids. Germline V gives CDR1 MNHEY, CDR2 SVGAGI. The CDR3 region is CASSYLPGQGVSEQYF. The CDR3 DNA reads TGTGCCAGCAGTTACTTACCGGGACAGGGGGTGAGCGAGCAGTACTTC.

The rearrangement joins TRBV5-4 to TRBJ2-1; TRBD2 matches at 8 bases. The junction had 5 bases not matched to a gene; V was cut back by 2 bases and J by 4 bases. Germline V gene lookup returns CDR1 SGHNT and CDR2 YYREEE (reference sequence). The CDR3 length is 15 residues. The CDR3 region is CASSLSGSGYNEQFF. In DNA form, the CDR3 reads TGTGCCAGCAGCTTAAGCGGGAGTGGTTACAATGAGCAGTTCTTC.